The entry below describes one T cell receptor (beta chain). Its antigen remains unknown. Sequencing was performed with immunoSEQ multiplex PCR; in TCRdb, only in-frame clones are kept and a portion is missing. Seen here are 140,000 to 150,000 clones, around 90% observed once, and the top ten hold under 4%. The data belong to a study of T cell responses to AZD1222 COVID-19 vaccine. Researchers grouped second doses given at about 4 or about 12 weeks into one pool. This CDR3 is built from 15 residues. Germline V gene lookup returns CDR1 SGHDT and CDR2 YYEEEE. Between the trimmed V and J ends, which lost 4 bases and 3 bases, there was a span of 14 bases. General study points: Most donors were white British and more were female, and clonal diversity was possibly underestimated. Repertoire sampling was restricted to post-peak T cell response timepoints. Per reports, nearly half of all spike-specific TCRs target regions that are unmutated in variants.

The sequenced sample was peripheral blood, obtained 28 days after the second AZD1222 dose. The origin of this receptor is an adult who received the AZD1222 COVID-19 vaccine. The V and J genes are TRBV5-6 and TRBJ2-1; D call uncertain. The CDR3: CASSRVPWVYNEQFF. The CDR3, as DNA: TGTGCCAGCAGCCGTGTACCGTGGGTCTACAATGAGCAGTTCTTC.